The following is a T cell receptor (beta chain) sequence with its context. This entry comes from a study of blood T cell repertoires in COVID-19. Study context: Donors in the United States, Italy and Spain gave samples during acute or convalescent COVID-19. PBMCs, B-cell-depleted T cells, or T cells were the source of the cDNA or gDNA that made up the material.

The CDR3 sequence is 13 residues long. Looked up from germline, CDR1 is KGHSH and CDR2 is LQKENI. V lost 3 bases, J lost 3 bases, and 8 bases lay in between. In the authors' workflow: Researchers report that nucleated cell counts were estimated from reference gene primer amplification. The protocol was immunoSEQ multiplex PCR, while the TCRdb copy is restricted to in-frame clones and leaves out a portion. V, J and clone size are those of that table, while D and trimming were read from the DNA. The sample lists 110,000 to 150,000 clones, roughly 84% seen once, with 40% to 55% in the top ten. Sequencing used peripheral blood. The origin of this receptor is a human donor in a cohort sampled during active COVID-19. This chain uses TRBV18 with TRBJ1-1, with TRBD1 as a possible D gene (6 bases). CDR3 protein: CASSPGQYTEAFF. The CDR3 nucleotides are TGTGCCAGCTCACCCGGACAGTACACTGAAGCTTTCTTT.